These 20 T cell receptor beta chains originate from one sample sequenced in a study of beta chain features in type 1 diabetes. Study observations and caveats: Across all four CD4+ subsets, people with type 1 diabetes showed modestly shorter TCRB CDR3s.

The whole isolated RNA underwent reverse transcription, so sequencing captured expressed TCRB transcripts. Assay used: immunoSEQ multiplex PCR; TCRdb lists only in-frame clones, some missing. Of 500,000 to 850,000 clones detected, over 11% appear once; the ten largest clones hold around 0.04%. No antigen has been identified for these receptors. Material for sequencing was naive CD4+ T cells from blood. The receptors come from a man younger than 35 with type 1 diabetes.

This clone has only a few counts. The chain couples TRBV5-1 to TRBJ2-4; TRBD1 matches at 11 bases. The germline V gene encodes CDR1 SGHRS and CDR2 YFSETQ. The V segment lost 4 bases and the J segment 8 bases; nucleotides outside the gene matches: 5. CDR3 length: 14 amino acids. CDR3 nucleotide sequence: TGCGCCAGCAGCCACCGGGGACAGGGGGACATTCAGTACTTC. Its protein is CASSHRGQGDIQYF. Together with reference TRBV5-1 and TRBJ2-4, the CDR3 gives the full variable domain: KAGVTQTPRYLIKTRGQQVTLSCSPISGHRSVSWYQQTPGQGLQFLFEYFSETQRNKGNFPGRFSGRQFSNSRSEMNVSTLELGDSALYLCASSHRGQGDIQYFGAGTRLSVL.

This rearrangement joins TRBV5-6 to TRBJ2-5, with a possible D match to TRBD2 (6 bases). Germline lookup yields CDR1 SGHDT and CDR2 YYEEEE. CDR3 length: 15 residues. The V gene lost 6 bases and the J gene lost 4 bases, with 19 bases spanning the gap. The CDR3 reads CASIVSGPALETQYF. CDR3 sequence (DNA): TGTGCCAGCATCGTTAGCGGACCTGCTTTAGAGACCCAGTACTTC.

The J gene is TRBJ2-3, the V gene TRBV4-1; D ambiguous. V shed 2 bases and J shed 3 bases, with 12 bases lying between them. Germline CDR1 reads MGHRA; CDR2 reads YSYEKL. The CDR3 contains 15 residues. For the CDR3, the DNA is TGCGCCAGCAGCCAATCACCGCTTCAAACAGATACGCAGTATTTT. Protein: CASSQSPLQTDTQYF.

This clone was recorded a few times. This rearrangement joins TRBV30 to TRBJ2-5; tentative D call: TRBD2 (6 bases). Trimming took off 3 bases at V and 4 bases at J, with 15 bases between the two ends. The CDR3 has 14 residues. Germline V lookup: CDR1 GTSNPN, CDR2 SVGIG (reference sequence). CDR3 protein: CAWRWVVGGETQYF. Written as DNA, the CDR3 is TGTGCCTGGAGATGGGTTGTGGGAGGAGAGACCCAGTACTTC.

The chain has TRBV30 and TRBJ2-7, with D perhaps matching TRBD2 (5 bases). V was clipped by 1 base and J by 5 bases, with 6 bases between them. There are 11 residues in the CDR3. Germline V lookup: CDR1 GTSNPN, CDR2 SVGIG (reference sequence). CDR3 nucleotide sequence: TGTGCCTGGAGTGGGCGGGACGAGCAGTACTTC. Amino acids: CAWSGRDEQYF.

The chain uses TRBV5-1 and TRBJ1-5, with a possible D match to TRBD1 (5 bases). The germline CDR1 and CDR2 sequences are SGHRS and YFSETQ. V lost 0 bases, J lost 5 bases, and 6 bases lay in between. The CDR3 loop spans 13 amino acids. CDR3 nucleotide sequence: TGCGCCAGCAGCTTGGCCAGGGATCAGCCCCAGCATTTT. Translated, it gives CASSLARDQPQHF.

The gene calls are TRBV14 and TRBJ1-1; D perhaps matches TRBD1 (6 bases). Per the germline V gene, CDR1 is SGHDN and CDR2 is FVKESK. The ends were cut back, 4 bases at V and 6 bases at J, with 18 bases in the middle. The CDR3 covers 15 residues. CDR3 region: CASSPSGHRAAEAFF. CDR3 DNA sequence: TGTGCCAGCAGCCCATCCGGCCACAGGGCTGCTGAAGCTTTCTTT. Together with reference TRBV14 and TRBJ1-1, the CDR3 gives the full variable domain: EAGVTQFPSHSVIEKGQTVTLRCDPISGHDNLYWYRRVMGKEIKFLLHFVKESKQDESGMPNNRFLAERTGGTYSTLKVQPAELEDSGVYFCASSPSGHRAAEAFFGQGTRLTVV.

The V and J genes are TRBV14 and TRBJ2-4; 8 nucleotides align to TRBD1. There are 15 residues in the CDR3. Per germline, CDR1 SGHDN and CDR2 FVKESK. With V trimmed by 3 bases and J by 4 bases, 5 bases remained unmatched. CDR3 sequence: CASSHVDRAKNIQYF. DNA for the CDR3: TGTGCCAGCAGCCACGTGGACAGGGCTAAAAACATTCAGTACTTC. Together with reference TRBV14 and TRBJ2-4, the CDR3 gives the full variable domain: EAGVTQFPSHSVIEKGQTVTLRCDPISGHDNLYWYRRVMGKEIKFLLHFVKESKQDESGMPNNRFLAERTGGTYSTLKVQPAELEDSGVYFCASSHVDRAKNIQYFGAGTRLSVL.

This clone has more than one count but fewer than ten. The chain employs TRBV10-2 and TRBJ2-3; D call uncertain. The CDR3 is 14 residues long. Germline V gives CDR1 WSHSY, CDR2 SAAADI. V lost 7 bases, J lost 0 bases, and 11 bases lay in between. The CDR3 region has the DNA TGCGCCAGCATGGTGGGCCTAAGCACAGATACGCAGTATTTT. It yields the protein CASMVGLSTDTQYF.

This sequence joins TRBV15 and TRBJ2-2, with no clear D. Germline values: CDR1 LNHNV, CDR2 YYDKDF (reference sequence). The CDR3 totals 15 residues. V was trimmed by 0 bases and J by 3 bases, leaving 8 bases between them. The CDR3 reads CATSRDDRDTGELFF. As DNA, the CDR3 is TGTGCCACCAGCAGAGATGACCGGGACACCGGGGAGCTGTTTTTT. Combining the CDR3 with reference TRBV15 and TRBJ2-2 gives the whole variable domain DAMVIQNPRYQVTQFGKPVTLSCSQTLNHNVMYWYQQKSSQAPKLLFHYYDKDFNNEADTPDNFQSRRPNTSFCFLDIRSPGLGDTAMYLCATSRDDRDTGELFFGEGSRLTVL.

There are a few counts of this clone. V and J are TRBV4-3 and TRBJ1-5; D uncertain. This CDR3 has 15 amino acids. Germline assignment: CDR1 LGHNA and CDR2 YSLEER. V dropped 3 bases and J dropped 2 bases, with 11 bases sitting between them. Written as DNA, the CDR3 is TGCGCCAGCAGCCATACCGCTGGAGGCAATCAGCCCCAGCATTTT. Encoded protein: CASSHTAGGNQPQHF.

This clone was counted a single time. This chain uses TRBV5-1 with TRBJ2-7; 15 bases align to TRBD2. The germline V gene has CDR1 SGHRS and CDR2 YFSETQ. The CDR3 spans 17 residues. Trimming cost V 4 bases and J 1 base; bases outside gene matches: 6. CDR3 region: CASSRGLAGGVSYEQYF. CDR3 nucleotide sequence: TGCGCCAGCAGCCGGGGACTAGCGGGAGGTGTTTCCTACGAGCAGTACTTC.

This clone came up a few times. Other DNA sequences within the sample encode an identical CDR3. CDR3 DNA: TGTGCCAGCAGCTTTTACAGGGCGGAGACCCAGTACTTC. Its protein product is CASSFYRAETQYF. The gene calls are TRBV7-2 and TRBJ2-5, with D perhaps TRBD1 (6 bases). Per germline, CDR1 SGHTA and CDR2 FQGNSA. V shed 3 bases and J shed 5 bases, with 10 bases lying between them. This CDR3 is built from 13 residues. The entire variable domain, with the rest obtained from reference TRBV7-2 and TRBJ2-5, is as follows: GAGVSQSPSNKVTEKGKDVELRCDPISGHTALYWYRQSLGQGLEFLIYFQGNSAPDKSGLPSDRFSAERTGGSVSTLTIQRTQQEDSAVYLCASSFYRAETQYFGPGTRLLVL.

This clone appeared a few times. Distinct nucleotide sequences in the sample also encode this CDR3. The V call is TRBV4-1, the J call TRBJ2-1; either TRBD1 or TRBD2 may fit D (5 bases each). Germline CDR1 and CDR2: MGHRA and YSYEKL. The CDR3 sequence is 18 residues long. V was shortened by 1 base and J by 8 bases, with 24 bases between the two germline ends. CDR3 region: CASSQVGREGRVGDEQFF. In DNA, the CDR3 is TGCGCCAGCAGCCAAGTTGGGCGAGAGGGGCGAGTTGGGGATGAGCAGTTCTTC.

The CDR3 is CASSSNRDTRSSYNEQFF. The CDR3 DNA follows: TGTGCCAGCAGTTCGAACAGGGATACCAGGAGCTCCTACAATGAGCAGTTCTTC. The rearrangement uses TRBV7-9 and TRBJ2-1, with a possible D match to TRBD1 (6 bases). Trimming cost V 6 bases and J 0 bases, with 21 bases left between them. Germline V gene sequence: CDR1 SEHNR, CDR2 FQNEAQ (reference sequence). CDR3 size: 18 residues.

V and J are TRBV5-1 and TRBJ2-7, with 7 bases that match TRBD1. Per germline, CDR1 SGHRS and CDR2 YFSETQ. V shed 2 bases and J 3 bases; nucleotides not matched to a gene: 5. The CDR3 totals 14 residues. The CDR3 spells CASSFRDSRYEQYF. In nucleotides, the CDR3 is TGCGCCAGCAGCTTCCGGGACAGCCGCTACGAGCAGTACTTC. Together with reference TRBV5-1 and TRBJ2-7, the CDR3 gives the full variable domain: KAGVTQTPRYLIKTRGQQVTLSCSPISGHRSVSWYQQTPGQGLQFLFEYFSETQRNKGNFPGRFSGRQFSNSRSEMNVSTLELGDSALYLCASSFRDSRYEQYFGPGTRLTVT.

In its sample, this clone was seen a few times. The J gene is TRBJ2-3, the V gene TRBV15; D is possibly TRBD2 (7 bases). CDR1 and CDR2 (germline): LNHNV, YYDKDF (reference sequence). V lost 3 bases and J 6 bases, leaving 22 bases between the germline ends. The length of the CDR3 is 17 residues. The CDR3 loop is CATSSPPGTSGGDTQYF. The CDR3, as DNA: TGTGCCACCAGCAGCCCCCCGGGGACATCGGGAGGTGATACGCAGTATTTT. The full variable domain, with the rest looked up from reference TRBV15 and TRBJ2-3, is DAMVIQNPRYQVTQFGKPVTLSCSQTLNHNVMYWYQQKSSQAPKLLFHYYDKDFNNEADTPDNFQSRRPNTSFCFLDIRSPGLGDTAMYLCATSSPPGTSGGDTQYFGPGTRLTVL.

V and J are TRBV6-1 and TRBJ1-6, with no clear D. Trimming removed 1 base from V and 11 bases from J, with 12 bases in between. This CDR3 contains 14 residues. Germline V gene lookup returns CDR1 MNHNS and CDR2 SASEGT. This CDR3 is CASSEGGRSPPLHF. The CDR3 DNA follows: TGTGCCAGCAGTGAAGGAGGCAGGAGTCCACCCCTCCACTTT.

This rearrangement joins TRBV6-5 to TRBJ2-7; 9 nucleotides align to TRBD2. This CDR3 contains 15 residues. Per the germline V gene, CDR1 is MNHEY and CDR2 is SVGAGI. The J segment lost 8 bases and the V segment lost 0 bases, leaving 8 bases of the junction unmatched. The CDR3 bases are TGTGCCAGCAGTTACTCGGGGCTAGCGGGGAGACAGCAGTACTTC. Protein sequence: CASSYSGLAGRQQYF.

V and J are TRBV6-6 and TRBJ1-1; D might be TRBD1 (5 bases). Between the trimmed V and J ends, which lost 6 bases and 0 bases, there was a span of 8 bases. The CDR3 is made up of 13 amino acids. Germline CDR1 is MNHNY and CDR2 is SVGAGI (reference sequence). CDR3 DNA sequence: TGTGCCAGCAGCAGACAGTTGAACACTGAAGCTTTCTTT. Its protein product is CASSRQLNTEAFF.